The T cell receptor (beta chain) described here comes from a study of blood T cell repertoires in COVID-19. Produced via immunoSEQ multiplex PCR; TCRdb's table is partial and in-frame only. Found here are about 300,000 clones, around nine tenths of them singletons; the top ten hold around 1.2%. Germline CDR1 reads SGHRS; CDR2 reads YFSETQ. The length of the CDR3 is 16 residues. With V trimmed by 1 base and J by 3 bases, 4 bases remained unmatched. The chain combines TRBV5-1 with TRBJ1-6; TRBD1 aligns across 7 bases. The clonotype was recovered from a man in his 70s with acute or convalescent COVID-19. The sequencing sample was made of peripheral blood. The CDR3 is CASSLNQGVYNSPLHF. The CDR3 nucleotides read TGCGCCAGCAGCTTGAACCAGGGGGTCTATAATTCACCCCTCCACTTT.